Listed below are T cell receptor beta chains from one sample, sequenced in a study of blood T cell repertoires in COVID-19. Assay used: immunoSEQ multiplex PCR; TCRdb lists only in-frame clones, some missing. The table has around 340,000 clones, 65% to 90% seen once; the top ten hold 7% to 7.5%. The specimen was peripheral blood. The receptors were sampled from a woman between 55 and 75 years old with COVID-19, enrolled during active disease. The conserved cysteine and the conserved F or W are not part of the CDR3 here. The D gene is left open where the match is weak.

J: TRBJ1-1
V: TRBV11-3
D: NA
CDR3: ASSLGSEAF

J: TRBJ1-2
V: TRBV5-1
D: TRBD1
CDR3: ASSLGTGFYGYT

J: TRBJ2-3
V: TRBV6-5
D: TRBD2
CDR3: ASRNSGGPDTQY

J: TRBJ1-5
V: TRBV7-8
D: NA
CDR3: ASSLRQSNQPQH

J: TRBJ2-7
V: TRBV7-9
D: NA
CDR3: ASSSDLWEQY

J: TRBJ1-2
V: TRBV30
D: NA
CDR3: AWYRGRVYGYT

J: TRBJ2-5
V: TRBV28
D: NA
CDR3: ASSLPAGRETQY

J: TRBJ2-3
V: TRBV7-3
D: TRBD2
CDR3: ASSSLGSGGRTDTQY

J: TRBJ1-1
V: TRBV9
D: TRBD1
CDR3: ASSLRQGLAEAF

J: TRBJ2-7
V: TRBV2
D: TRBD1
CDR3: ASLRDGTEPEQY

J: TRBJ2-7
V: TRBV14
D: NA
CDR3: ASSQVEGTSYEQY

J: TRBJ1-4
V: TRBV6-5
D: NA
CDR3: ASSRYPGTNEKLF

J: TRBJ1-2
V: TRBV19
D: TRBD1
CDR3: ASGITTGVLSYGYT

J: TRBJ2-5
V: TRBV2
D: TRBD1
CDR3: ASSWTGGTQETQY

J: TRBJ2-2
V: TRBV18
D: TRBD2
CDR3: ASSPLRTSGGTGELF

J: TRBJ2-3
V: TRBV7-2
D: TRBD2
CDR3: ASSLGSLAGDWADTQY

J: TRBJ2-2
V: TRBV7-6
D: TRBD1
CDR3: ASSLGADRVSGELF

J: TRBJ2-5
V: TRBV20-1
D: NA
CDR3: SASSETQY

J: TRBJ2-7
V: TRBV4-2
D: TRBD2
CDR3: ASSQELAGTEQY

J: TRBJ2-3
V: TRBV7-6
D: TRBD2
CDR3: ASSLPTSGTPTDTQY

J: TRBJ2-1
V: TRBV7-3
D: TRBD2
CDR3: ASSLTYGGDTYNEQF

J: TRBJ2-2
V: TRBV5-4
D: NA
CDR3: ASSLRGGGELF

J: TRBJ1-5
V: TRBV21-1
D: NA
CDR3: ASSKAERDRDNQPQH

J: TRBJ2-5
V: TRBV7-2
D: TRBD2
CDR3: ASSLSGGRMDETQY

J: TRBJ1-3
V: TRBV6-2/TRBV6-3
D: TRBD1
CDR3: ASSSFRQGYPSSGNTIY

J: TRBJ2-7
V: TRBV10-3
D: TRBD1
CDR3: ATLVGTGDGEQY

J: TRBJ1-1
V: TRBV18
D: NA
CDR3: ASSPTGGVLGTEAF

J: TRBJ1-3
V: TRBV10-3
D: TRBD1
CDR3: ATTSGTGDLSGNTIY

J: TRBJ2-5
V: TRBV6-5
D: NA
CDR3: ASSRVSQETQY

J: TRBJ1-6
V: TRBV15
D: NA
CDR3: ATSRDRSPLH

J: TRBJ1-1
V: TRBV6-6
D: NA
CDR3: ASRTGSWEAF

J: TRBJ1-2
V: TRBV5-8
D: NA
CDR3: ASSFGVYDGYT

J: TRBJ1-2
V: TRBV9
D: NA
CDR3: ASSVGNGRGYT

J: TRBJ1-1
V: TRBV18
D: NA
CDR3: ASSALKLSGTEAF

J: TRBJ1-1
V: TRBV6-5
D: NA
CDR3: ASQPPFSGEAF

J: TRBJ2-1
V: TRBV3-1/TRBV3-2
D: TRBD2
CDR3: ASSSLAGVSPF

J: TRBJ1-4
V: TRBV4-2
D: NA
CDR3: ASSPRRGPNEKLF

J: TRBJ2-1
V: TRBV27
D: NA
CDR3: ASSLAGASYNEQF

J: TRBJ2-6
V: TRBV5-4
D: TRBD1
CDR3: ASSRTGGLSGANVLT

J: TRBJ1-6
V: TRBV30
D: NA
CDR3: AWGRSGSGYNSPLH

J: TRBJ1-1
V: TRBV7-9
D: NA
CDR3: ASRKNREGDTEAF

J: TRBJ1-5
V: TRBV6-1
D: NA
CDR3: ASSETGWDQPQH

J: TRBJ1-5
V: TRBV6-5
D: NA
CDR3: ASNTQGYSNQPQH

J: TRBJ2-7
V: TRBV6-2/TRBV6-3
D: NA
CDR3: ASSYSGPGRDEQY

J: TRBJ2-7
V: TRBV20-1
D: TRBD1
CDR3: SASEGTGGSYEQY

J: TRBJ1-5
V: TRBV24-1
D: TRBD1
CDR3: AGQGDQPQH

J: TRBJ1-3
V: TRBV29-1
D: TRBD1
CDR3: SVASEQGSSGNTIY

J: TRBJ1-1
V: TRBV4-1
D: TRBD1
CDR3: ASSNRDSMNTEAF

J: TRBJ1-5
V: TRBV2
D: NA
CDR3: ASSEDTGPQPQH

J: TRBJ1-1
V: TRBV9
D: NA
CDR3: ASSVDAGRVAEAF

J: TRBJ2-1
V: TRBV18
D: NA
CDR3: ASSPRDGGGEF

J: TRBJ2-3
V: TRBV19
D: TRBD2
CDR3: ATIKRGVTDTQY

J: TRBJ1-2
V: TRBV6-6
D: TRBD1
CDR3: ASSPPGGEGYT